Sequencing of this T cell receptor (beta chain) was carried out in a study of blood T cell repertoires in COVID-19. Study background: COVID-19 samples from acute and convalescent phases originated in the United States, Italy and Spain. PBMCs, B-cell-depleted T cells, or T cells provided the cDNA or gDNA that made up the material.

Germline V gene lookup returns CDR1 SEHNR and CDR2 FQNEAQ (reference sequence). The junction had 11 bases not matched to a gene; V was cut back by 5 bases and J by 6 bases. The CDR3 covers 16 residues. Assay: immunoSEQ multiplex PCR; the TCRdb copy retains only in-frame clones and omits some. The sample consists of approximately 270,000 clones, approximately 88% of them appearing once. The source of this sequence is a woman aged 25 to 39 with COVID-19, enrolled during active disease. The V and J genes are TRBV7-9 and TRBJ2-2; 8 nucleotides line up with TRBD2. The specimen was peripheral blood. The CDR3 DNA reads as TGTGCCAGCAGCGGTTCTAGCGGGCAATACGCCGGGGAGCTGTTTTTT. Translated, it gives CASSGSSGQYAGELFF.